One T cell receptor (beta chain) is described in this entry. The antigen remains undetermined. This sample is part of a study of CD8 T cells in ankylosing spondylitis. Study outcomes and limitations: Several highly homologous variants made up a TCR beta motif, and this motif appeared characteristic of ankylosing spondylitis blood. Enrichment of disease-linked clones was reportedly significant in matched ankylosing spondylitis synovial fluid.

The CDR3 spans 16 residues. The germline CDR1 and CDR2 sequences are LGHNA and YNFKEQ. With V trimmed by 4 bases and J by 4 bases, 12 bases remained unmatched. TCRdb ran MiXCR on the 5' RACE reads and lists one entry per CDR3 protein. The table lists about 150,000 distinct CDR3 sequences, around two fifths of them singletons, with approximately 14% in the top ten. Specimen: synovial fluid, either unsorted or a sorted T cell fraction (not recorded which). The source is a male donor with ankylosing spondylitis. The J gene is TRBJ2-5, the V gene TRBV4-2, with 7 bases matching TRBD2. CDR3: CASSPDRRGGAETQYF. DNA for the CDR3: TGTGCCAGCAGCCCAGACCGGCGGGGAGGGGCAGAGACCCAGTACTTC.